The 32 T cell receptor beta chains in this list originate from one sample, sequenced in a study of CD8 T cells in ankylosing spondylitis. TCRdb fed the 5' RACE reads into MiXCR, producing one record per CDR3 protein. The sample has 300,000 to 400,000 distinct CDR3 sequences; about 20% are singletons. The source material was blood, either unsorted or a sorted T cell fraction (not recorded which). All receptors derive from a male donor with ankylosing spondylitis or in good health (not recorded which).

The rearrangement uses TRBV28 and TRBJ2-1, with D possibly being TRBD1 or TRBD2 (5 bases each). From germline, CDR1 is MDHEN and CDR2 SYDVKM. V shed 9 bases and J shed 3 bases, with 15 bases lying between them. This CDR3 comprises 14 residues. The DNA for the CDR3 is TGTGCCAGTCAGGGAGCCGGAAACTACAATGAGCAGTTCTTC. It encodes CASQGAGNYNEQFF.

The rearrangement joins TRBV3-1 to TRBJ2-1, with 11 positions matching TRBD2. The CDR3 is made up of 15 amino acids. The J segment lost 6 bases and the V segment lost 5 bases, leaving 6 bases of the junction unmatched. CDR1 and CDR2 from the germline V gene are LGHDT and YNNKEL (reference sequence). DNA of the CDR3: TGTGCCAGCAGCTCACTAGCGGGGGCCCCCAATGAGCAGTTCTTC. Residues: CASSSLAGAPNEQFF.

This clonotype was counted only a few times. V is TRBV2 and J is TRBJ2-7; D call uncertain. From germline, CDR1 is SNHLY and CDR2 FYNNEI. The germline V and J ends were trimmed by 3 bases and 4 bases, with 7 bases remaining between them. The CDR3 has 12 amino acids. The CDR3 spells CASSEVSYEQYF. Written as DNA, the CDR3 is TGTGCCAGCAGTGAGGTATCGTACGAGCAGTACTTC. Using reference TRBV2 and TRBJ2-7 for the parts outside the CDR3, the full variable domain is EPEVTQTPSHQVTQMGQEVILRCVPISNHLYFYWYRQILGQKVEFLVSFYNNEISEKSEIFDDQFSVERPDGSNFTLKIRSTKLEDSAMYFCASSEVSYEQYFGPGTRLTVT.

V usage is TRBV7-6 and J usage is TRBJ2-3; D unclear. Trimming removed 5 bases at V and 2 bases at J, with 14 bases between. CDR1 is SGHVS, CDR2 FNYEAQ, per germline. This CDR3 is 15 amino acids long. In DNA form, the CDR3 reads TGTGCCAGCAGCGCCGGACGGCGCTTCACAGATACGCAGTATTTT. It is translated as CASSAGRRFTDTQYF.

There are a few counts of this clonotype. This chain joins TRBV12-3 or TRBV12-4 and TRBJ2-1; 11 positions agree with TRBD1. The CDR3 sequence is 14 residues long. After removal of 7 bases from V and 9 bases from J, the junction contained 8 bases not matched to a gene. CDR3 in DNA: TGTGCCAGCATCCCGGGACAGGGGGTGGGTGAGCAGTTCTTC. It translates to CASIPGQGVGEQFF.

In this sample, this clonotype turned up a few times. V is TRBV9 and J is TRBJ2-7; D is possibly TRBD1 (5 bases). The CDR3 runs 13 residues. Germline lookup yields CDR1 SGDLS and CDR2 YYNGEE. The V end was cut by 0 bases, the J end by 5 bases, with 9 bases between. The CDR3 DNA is TGTGCCAGCAGCGTAGAGCAGGGCGACGAGCAGTACTTC. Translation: CASSVEQGDEQYF.

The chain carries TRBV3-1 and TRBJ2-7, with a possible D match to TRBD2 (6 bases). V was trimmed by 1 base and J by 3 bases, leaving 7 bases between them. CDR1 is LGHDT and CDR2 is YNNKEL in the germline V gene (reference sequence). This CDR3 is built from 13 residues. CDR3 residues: CASSQAEGYEQYF. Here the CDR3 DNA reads TGTGCCAGCAGCCAAGCGGAGGGCTACGAGCAGTACTTC.

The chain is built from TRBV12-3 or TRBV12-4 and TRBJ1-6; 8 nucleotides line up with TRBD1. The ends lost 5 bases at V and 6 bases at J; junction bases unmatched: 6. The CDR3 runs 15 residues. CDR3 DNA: TGTGCCAGCAGTATCCACGACAGGGGTAATTCACCCCTCCACTTT. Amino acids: CASSIHDRGNSPLHF.

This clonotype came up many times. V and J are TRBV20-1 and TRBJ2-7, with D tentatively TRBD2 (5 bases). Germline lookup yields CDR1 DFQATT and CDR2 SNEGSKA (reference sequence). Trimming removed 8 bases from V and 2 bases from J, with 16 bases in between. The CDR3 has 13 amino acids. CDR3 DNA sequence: TGCAGTACCGCCCCGGGGAGTACCTACGAGCAGTACTTC. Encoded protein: CSTAPGSTYEQYF.

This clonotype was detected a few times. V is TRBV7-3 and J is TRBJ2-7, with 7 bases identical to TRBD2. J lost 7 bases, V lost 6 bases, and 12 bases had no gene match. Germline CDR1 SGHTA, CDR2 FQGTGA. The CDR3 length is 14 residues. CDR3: CASRPTGGSLEQYF. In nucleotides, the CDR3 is TGTGCCAGCAGACCCACGGGGGGATCCTTGGAGCAGTACTTC.

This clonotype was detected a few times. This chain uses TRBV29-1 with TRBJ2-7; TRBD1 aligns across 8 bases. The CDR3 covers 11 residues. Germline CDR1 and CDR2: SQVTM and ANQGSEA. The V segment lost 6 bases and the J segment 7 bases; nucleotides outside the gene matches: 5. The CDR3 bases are TGCAGCGTCCAGGGGGCAAAAGAGCAGTACTTC. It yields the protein CSVQGAKEQYF.

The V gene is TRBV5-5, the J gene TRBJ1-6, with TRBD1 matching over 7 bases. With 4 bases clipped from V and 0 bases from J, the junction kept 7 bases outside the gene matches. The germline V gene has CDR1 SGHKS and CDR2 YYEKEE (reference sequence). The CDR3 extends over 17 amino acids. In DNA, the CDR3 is TGTGCCAGCAGCCCACAGGGGTCCCTCTCCTATAATTCACCCCTCCACTTT. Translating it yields CASSPQGSLSYNSPLHF.

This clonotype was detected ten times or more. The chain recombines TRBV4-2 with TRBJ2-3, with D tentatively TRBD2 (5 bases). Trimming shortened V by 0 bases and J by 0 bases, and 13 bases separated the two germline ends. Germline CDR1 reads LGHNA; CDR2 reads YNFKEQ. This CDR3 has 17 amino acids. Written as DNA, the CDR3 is TGTGCCAGCAGCCAAGACGAGGAGAGCGGTAGCACAGATACGCAGTATTTT. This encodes CASSQDEESGSTDTQYF.

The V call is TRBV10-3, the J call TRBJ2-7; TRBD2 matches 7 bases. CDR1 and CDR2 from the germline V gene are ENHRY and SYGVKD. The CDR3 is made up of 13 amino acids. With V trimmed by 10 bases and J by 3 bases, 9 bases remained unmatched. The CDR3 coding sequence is TGTGCCACCGCACCGGGACTAAACTACGAGCAGTACTTC. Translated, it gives CATAPGLNYEQYF.

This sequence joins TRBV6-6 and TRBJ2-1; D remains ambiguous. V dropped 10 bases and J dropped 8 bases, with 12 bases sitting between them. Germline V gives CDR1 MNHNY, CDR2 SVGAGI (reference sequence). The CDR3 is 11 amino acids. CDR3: CATKVEHEQFF. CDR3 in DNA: TGTGCCACCAAGGTGGAGCATGAGCAGTTCTTC.

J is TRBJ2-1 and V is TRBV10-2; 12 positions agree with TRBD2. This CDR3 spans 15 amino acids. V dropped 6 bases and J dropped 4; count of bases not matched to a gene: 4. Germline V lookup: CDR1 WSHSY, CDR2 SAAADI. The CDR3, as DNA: TGCGCCAGCAGCGGACTAGCGGGACAGTACAATGAGCAGTTCTTC. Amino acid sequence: CASSGLAGQYNEQFF.

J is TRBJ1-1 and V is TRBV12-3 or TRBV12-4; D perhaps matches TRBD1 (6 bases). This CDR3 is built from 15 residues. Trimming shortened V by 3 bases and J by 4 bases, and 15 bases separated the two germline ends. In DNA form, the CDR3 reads TGTGCCAGCAGTTTTTCTCCAGGGGTGACCACTGAAGCTTTCTTT. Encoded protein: CASSFSPGVTTEAFF.

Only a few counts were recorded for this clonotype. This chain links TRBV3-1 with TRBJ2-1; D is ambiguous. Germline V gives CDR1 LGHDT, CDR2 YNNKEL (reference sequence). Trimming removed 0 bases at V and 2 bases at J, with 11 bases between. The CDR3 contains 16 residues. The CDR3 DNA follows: TGTGCCAGCAGCCAAGATCTCCAGGTAGCCTACAATGAGCAGTTCTTC. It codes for CASSQDLQVAYNEQFF.

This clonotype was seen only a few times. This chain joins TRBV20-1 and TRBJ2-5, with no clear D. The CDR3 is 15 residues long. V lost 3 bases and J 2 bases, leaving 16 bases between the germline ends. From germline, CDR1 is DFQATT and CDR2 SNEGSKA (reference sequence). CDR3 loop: CSASPPGWRQETQYF. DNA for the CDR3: TGCAGTGCTAGTCCGCCAGGTTGGAGACAAGAGACCCAGTACTTC.

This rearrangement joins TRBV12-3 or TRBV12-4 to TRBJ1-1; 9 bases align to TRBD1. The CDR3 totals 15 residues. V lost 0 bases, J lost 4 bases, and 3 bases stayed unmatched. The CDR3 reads CASSLAGQGVTEAFF. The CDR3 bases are TGTGCCAGCAGTTTAGCGGGACAGGGTGTCACTGAAGCTTTCTTT.

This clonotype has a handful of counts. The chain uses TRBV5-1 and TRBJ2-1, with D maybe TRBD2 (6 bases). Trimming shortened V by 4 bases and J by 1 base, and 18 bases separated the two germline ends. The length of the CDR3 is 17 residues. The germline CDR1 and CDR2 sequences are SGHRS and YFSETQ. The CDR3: CASSGPFLGGSYNEQFF. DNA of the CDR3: TGCGCCAGCAGCGGACCCTTCCTGGGGGGATCCTACAATGAGCAGTTCTTC.

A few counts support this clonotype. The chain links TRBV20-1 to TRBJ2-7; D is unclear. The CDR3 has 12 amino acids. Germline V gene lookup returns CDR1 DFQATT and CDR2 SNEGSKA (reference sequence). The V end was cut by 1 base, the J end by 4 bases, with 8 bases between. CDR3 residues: CSARGLTYEQYF. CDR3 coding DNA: TGCAGTGCTAGAGGCCTGACTTACGAGCAGTACTTC.

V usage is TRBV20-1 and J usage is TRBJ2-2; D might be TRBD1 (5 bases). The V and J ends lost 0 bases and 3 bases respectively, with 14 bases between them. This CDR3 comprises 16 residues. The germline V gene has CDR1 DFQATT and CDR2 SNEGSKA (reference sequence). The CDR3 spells CSARDVGKGDTGELFF. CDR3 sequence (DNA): TGCAGTGCTAGAGATGTAGGGAAAGGGGACACCGGGGAGCTGTTTTTT.

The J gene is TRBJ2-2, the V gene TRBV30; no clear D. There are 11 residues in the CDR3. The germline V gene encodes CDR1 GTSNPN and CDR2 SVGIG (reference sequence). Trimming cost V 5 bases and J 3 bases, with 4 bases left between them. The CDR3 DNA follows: TGTGCCTGGGCAGACACCGGGGAGCTGTTTTTT. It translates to CAWADTGELFF. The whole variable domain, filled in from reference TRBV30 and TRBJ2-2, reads SQTIHQWPATLVQPVGSPLSLECTVEGTSNPNLYWYRQAAGRGLQLLFYSVGIGQISSEVPQNLSASRPQDRQFILSSKKLLLSDSGFYLCAWADTGELFFGEGSRLTVL.

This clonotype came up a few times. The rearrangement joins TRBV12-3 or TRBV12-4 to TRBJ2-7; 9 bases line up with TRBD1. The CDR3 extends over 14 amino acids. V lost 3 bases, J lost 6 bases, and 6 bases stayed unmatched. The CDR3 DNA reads TGTGCCAGCAGTTTGGGGACAGGGTACTCCGAGCAGTACTTC. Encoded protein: CASSLGTGYSEQYF.

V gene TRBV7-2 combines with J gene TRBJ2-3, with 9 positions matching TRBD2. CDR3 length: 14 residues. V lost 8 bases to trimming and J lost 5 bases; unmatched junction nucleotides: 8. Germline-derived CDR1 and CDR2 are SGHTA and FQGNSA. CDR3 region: CASPAGGREDTQYF. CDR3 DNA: TGTGCCAGCCCAGCGGGGGGCCGGGAAGATACGCAGTATTTT.

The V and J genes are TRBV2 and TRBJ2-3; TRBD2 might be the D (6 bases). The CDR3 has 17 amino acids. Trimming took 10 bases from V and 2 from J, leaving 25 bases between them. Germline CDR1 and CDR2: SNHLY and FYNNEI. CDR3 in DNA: TGTGCCACCTGGAAGGTCAGGGACTCCGGCCCCACAGATACGCAGTATTTT. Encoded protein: CATWKVRDSGPTDTQYF.

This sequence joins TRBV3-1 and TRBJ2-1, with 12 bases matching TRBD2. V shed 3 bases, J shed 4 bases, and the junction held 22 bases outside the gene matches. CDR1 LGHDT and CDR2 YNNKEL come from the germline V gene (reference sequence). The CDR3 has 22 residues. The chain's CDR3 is CASSQGPPRLAGARTRYNEQFF. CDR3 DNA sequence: TGTGCCAGCAGCCAGGGACCTCCGAGACTAGCGGGGGCCAGAACCAGGTACAATGAGCAGTTCTTC.

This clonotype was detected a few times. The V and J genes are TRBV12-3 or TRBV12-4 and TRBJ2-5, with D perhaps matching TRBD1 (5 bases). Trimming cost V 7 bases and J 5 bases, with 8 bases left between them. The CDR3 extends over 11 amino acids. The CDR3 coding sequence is TGTGCCAGCAAAAGACAGGAGACCCAGTACTTC. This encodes CASKRQETQYF.

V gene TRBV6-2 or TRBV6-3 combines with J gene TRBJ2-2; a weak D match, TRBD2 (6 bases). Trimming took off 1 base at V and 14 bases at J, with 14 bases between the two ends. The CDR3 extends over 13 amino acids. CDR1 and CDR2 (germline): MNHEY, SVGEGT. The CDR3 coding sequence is TGTGCCAGCAGTTACTTCTCCGGGACTGCCCTGTTTTTT. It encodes CASSYFSGTALFF.

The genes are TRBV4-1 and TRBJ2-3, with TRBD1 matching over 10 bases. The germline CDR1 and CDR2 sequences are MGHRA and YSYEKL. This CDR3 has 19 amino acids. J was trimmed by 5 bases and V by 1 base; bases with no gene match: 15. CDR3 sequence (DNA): TGCGCCAGCAGCCAAGCCCGGGACGACAGGGGGCGCATCGGAGATACGCAGTATTTT. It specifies CASSQARDDRGRIGDTQYF.

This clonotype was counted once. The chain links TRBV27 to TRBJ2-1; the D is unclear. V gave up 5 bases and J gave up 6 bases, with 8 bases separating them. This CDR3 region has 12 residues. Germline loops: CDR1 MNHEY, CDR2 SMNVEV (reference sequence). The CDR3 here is CASSIPSNEQFF. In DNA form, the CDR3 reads TGTGCCAGCAGTATCCCCTCCAATGAGCAGTTCTTC.